A single sample gave rise to the 2 T cell receptor beta chains below, sequenced in a study of CD8 T cells in ankylosing spondylitis. TCRdb processed the 5' RACE reads anew with MiXCR; each CDR3 protein has one entry. The profile shows 150,000 to 200,000 distinct CDR3 sequences, around 32% of them singletons. Specimen: synovial fluid, either unsorted or a sorted T cell fraction (not recorded which). The receptors were gathered from a male donor with ankylosing spondylitis.

This clonotype has a handful of counts. V and J are TRBV6-5 and TRBJ1-4; D gene ambiguous. Germline V CDR1 and CDR2: MNHEY, SVGAGI. V shed 2 bases and J shed 1 base, with 8 bases lying between them. The CDR3 covers 15 residues. Written as DNA, the CDR3 is TGTGCCAGCAGTTACCGGCTGAAAACTAATGAAAAACTGTTTTTT. It encodes CASSYRLKTNEKLFF.

At least ten counts were recorded for this clonotype. V usage is TRBV10-2 and J usage is TRBJ2-1; 9 bases agree with TRBD2. Germline CDR1 WSHSY, CDR2 SAAADI. V gave up 6 bases and J gave up 7 bases; unmatched junction bases: 16. The length of the CDR3 is 17 residues. The CDR3 sequence is CASSDSSASGGRNEQFF. The CDR3 nucleotides read TGCGCCAGCAGCGACAGCTCCGCCAGCGGGGGGAGGAATGAGCAGTTCTTC.